This is a list of T cell receptor beta chains from one sample in a study of cytomegalovirus exposure and HLA in healthy donors. The data were produced by immunoSEQ multiplex PCR, yet TCRdb's version contains in-frame clones alone and is incomplete. The sample contains about 360,000 clones, about nine tenths of which appear only once. Input material: PBMCs. These receptors came from a woman under 30 in good health and CMV-seronegative. CDR3s include the opening cysteine and the closing phenylalanine or tryptophan. A D gene is named only where the DNA matches it firmly. Clone size is not always given. Where it is, it says once, few, many or a class for expanded clones.

clone_size: .; v_call: TRBV18; d_call: TRBD1; j_call: TRBJ2-2; cdr3_nt: TGTGCCAGCTCGCCCCAGGGACAGGGGTATTTGATGGTCACCGGGGAGCTGTTTTTT; cdr3_aa: CASSPQGQGYLMVTGELFF
clone_size: .; v_call: TRBV13; d_call: TRBD2; j_call: TRBJ2-5; cdr3_nt: TGTGCCAGCAGTCATAGCGGGGGGGAGACCCAGTACTTC; cdr3_aa: CASSHSGGETQYF
clone_size: .; v_call: TRBV7-8; d_call: TRBD1; j_call: TRBJ1-2; cdr3_nt: TGTGCCAGCAGCTTAGTGTCAGGGGGCGGGTATGGCTACACCTTC; cdr3_aa: CASSLVSGGGYGYTF
clone_size: .; v_call: TRBV18; d_call: TRBD1; j_call: TRBJ2-1; cdr3_nt: TGTGCCAGCTCACCAATGGGACAGGGCTACAATGAGCAGTTCTTC; cdr3_aa: CASSPMGQGYNEQFF
clone_size: .; v_call: TRBV6-4; d_call: .; j_call: TRBJ2-2; cdr3_nt: TGTGCCAGCAGTCCCGGGCGGGGGAACACCGGGGAGCTGTTTTTT; cdr3_aa: CASSPGRGNTGELFF
clone_size: .; v_call: TRBV27; d_call: TRBD2; j_call: TRBJ2-1; cdr3_nt: TGTGCCAGCAGCCGACACCCGGGACTAGCGGGATGGAAGGCCTACAATGAGCAGTTCTTC; cdr3_aa: CASSRHPGLAGWKAYNEQFF
clone_size: once; v_call: TRBV27; d_call: .; j_call: TRBJ2-1; cdr3_nt: TGTGCCAGCAGTTTATATGCAGGGAACGCCTACAATGAGCAGTTCTTC; cdr3_aa: CASSLYAGNAYNEQFF
clone_size: .; v_call: TRBV5-6; d_call: .; j_call: TRBJ2-6; cdr3_nt: TGTGCCAGCAGGGAGATATGGAGGGCCAACGTCCTGACTTTC; cdr3_aa: CASREIWRANVLTF
clone_size: .; v_call: TRBV4-1; d_call: .; j_call: TRBJ1-2; cdr3_nt: TGCGCCAGCAGCCAAGCTAGCCAGCCCATCTACTATGGCTACACCTTC; cdr3_aa: CASSQASQPIYYGYTF
clone_size: once; v_call: TRBV25-1; d_call: .; j_call: TRBJ1-4; cdr3_nt: TGTGCCAGCAGCCAAACTTCTAATGAAAAACTGTTTTTT; cdr3_aa: CASSQTSNEKLFF
clone_size: .; v_call: TRBV5-4; d_call: TRBD2; j_call: TRBJ2-5; cdr3_nt: TGTGCCAGCAGCTTGGCTAGCGGGGAAGAGACCCAGTACTTC; cdr3_aa: CASSLASGEETQYF
clone_size: once; v_call: TRBV30; d_call: .; j_call: TRBJ2-3; cdr3_nt: TGTGCCTGGAGTGCGGGACTTACAGATACGCAGTATTTT; cdr3_aa: CAWSAGLTDTQYF
clone_size: .; v_call: TRBV2; d_call: .; j_call: TRBJ2-7; cdr3_nt: TGTGCCAGCAGTGAAGGGGGCTCGTCCTACGAGCAGTACTTC; cdr3_aa: CASSEGGSSYEQYF
clone_size: once; v_call: TRBV7-8; d_call: .; j_call: TRBJ1-3; cdr3_nt: TGTGCCAGCAGCTTCCTAAGGGACATCCCGTACTCTGGAAACACCATATATTTT; cdr3_aa: CASSFLRDIPYSGNTIYF
clone_size: .; v_call: TRBV28; d_call: TRBD1; j_call: TRBJ1-2; cdr3_nt: TGTGCCAGCAGTTTGGGACAGCCAGATTATGGCTACACCTTC; cdr3_aa: CASSLGQPDYGYTF
clone_size: .; v_call: TRBV2; d_call: TRBD2; j_call: TRBJ2-1; cdr3_nt: TGTGCCAGCAGTCAAGGACTAGATGAGCAGTTCTTC; cdr3_aa: CASSQGLDEQFF
clone_size: .; v_call: TRBV15; d_call: TRBD2; j_call: TRBJ2-2; cdr3_nt: TGTGCCACCAGCAGAGATAGTCTGCGCGGGGGGTTAACCGGGGAGCTGTTTTTT; cdr3_aa: CATSRDSLRGGLTGELFF
clone_size: .; v_call: TRBV28; d_call: TRBD1; j_call: TRBJ1-2; cdr3_nt: TGTGCCAGCAGTTCTACCGGGAAGGGACAGAGCTATGGCTACACCTTC; cdr3_aa: CASSSTGKGQSYGYTF
clone_size: .; v_call: TRBV27; d_call: .; j_call: TRBJ2-1; cdr3_nt: TGTGCCAGCAGTTTCTTGGGGGCAAGATCCTACAATGAGCAGTTCTTC; cdr3_aa: CASSFLGARSYNEQFF
clone_size: .; v_call: TRBV9; d_call: .; j_call: TRBJ2-1; cdr3_nt: TGTGCCAGCAGCATTAGCGGATCGTACAATGAGCAGTTCTTC; cdr3_aa: CASSISGSYNEQFF
clone_size: .; v_call: TRBV7-6; d_call: TRBD1; j_call: TRBJ1-1; cdr3_nt: TGTGCCAGCAGCTTTGGGCCCGGGACAGGGCTATCTGAAGCTTTCTTT; cdr3_aa: CASSFGPGTGLSEAFF
clone_size: .; v_call: TRBV6-5; d_call: TRBD2; j_call: TRBJ2-2; cdr3_nt: TGTGCCAGCAGGCGGGGGAAGAACACCGGGGAGCTGTTTTTT; cdr3_aa: CASRRGKNTGELFF
clone_size: once; v_call: TRBV2; d_call: TRBD1; j_call: TRBJ2-5; cdr3_nt: TGTGCCAGCAGTCATGACAGGGGGCGAACTGAGACCCAGTACTTC; cdr3_aa: CASSHDRGRTETQYF
clone_size: .; v_call: TRBV9; d_call: .; j_call: TRBJ2-1; cdr3_nt: TGTGCCAGCAGCGCCACGGGACTTAACAATGAGCAGTTCTTC; cdr3_aa: CASSATGLNNEQFF
clone_size: few; v_call: TRBV18; d_call: TRBD1; j_call: TRBJ2-7; cdr3_nt: TGTGCCAGCTCACCACGAATAGGGACAGGGGACTACGAGCAGTACTTC; cdr3_aa: CASSPRIGTGDYEQYF
clone_size: .; v_call: TRBV5-1; d_call: TRBD1; j_call: TRBJ1-1; cdr3_nt: TGCGCCAGCAGCTGGGGGGACAGGGGTATCACTGAAGCTTTCTTT; cdr3_aa: CASSWGDRGITEAFF
clone_size: .; v_call: TRBV4-1; d_call: TRBD2; j_call: TRBJ2-3; cdr3_nt: TGCGCCAGCGAGCGAGCGGGGGGCCGCACAGATACGCAGTATTTT; cdr3_aa: CASERAGGRTDTQYF
clone_size: .; v_call: TRBV28; d_call: .; j_call: TRBJ2-2; cdr3_nt: TGTGCCAGCAGTTTGCCCAGTACCGGGGAGCTGTTTTTT; cdr3_aa: CASSLPSTGELFF
clone_size: .; v_call: TRBV5-6; d_call: .; j_call: TRBJ2-2; cdr3_nt: TGTGCCAGCAGCTTGTTTCAGGGGAACACCGGGGAGCTGTTTTTT; cdr3_aa: CASSLFQGNTGELFF
clone_size: .; v_call: TRBV28; d_call: TRBD1; j_call: TRBJ1-2; cdr3_nt: TGTGCCAGCAACCCTGGACAGGGGGTACGTGGCTACACCTTC; cdr3_aa: CASNPGQGVRGYTF
clone_size: .; v_call: TRBV7-8; d_call: .; j_call: TRBJ2-7; cdr3_nt: TGTGCCAGCAGCTTAGCCTCCCGTCGGCAGGGGACCTACGAGCAGTACTTC; cdr3_aa: CASSLASRRQGTYEQYF
clone_size: .; v_call: TRBV7-6; d_call: .; j_call: TRBJ2-1; cdr3_nt: TGTGCCAGCAGCTACGACAGGCTCTCCTACAATGAGCAGTTCTTC; cdr3_aa: CASSYDRLSYNEQFF
clone_size: .; v_call: TRBV27; d_call: .; j_call: TRBJ2-1; cdr3_nt: TGTGCCAGCAGCGAAAACCGGAGGGCGAGCTCCTACAATGAGCAGTTCTTC; cdr3_aa: CASSENRRASSYNEQFF
clone_size: .; v_call: TRBV27; d_call: .; j_call: TRBJ1-5; cdr3_nt: TGTGCCAGCAGGTCCTACCAGGGCAATCAGCCCCAGCATTTT; cdr3_aa: CASRSYQGNQPQHF
clone_size: .; v_call: TRBV7-9; d_call: TRBD1; j_call: TRBJ2-7; cdr3_nt: TGTGCCAGCAGCTTAACAGGGGGCGCGGACTACGAGCAGTACTTC; cdr3_aa: CASSLTGGADYEQYF
clone_size: .; v_call: TRBV6-5; d_call: TRBD1; j_call: TRBJ2-7; cdr3_nt: TGTGCCAGCAGTCAAGGACAGGGATACGAGCAGTACTTC; cdr3_aa: CASSQGQGYEQYF
clone_size: .; v_call: TRBV5-1; d_call: TRBD1; j_call: TRBJ1-1; cdr3_nt: TGCGCCAGCAGCTTGGACCTGGGAGGAAGGGGGCTGGGCACTGAAGCTTTCTTT; cdr3_aa: CASSLDLGGRGLGTEAFF
clone_size: once; v_call: TRBV15; d_call: .; j_call: TRBJ2-2; cdr3_nt: TGTGCCACCAGCAGGGCTTACAGTTCCACCGGGGAGCTGTTTTTT; cdr3_aa: CATSRAYSSTGELFF
clone_size: once; v_call: TRBV30; d_call: TRBD2; j_call: TRBJ2-3; cdr3_nt: TGTGCCTGGAGTGGGACTAGCGGGGGCCTAGATACGCAGTATTTT; cdr3_aa: CAWSGTSGGLDTQYF
clone_size: .; v_call: TRBV2; d_call: TRBD2; j_call: TRBJ2-7; cdr3_nt: TGTGCCAGCTCGCTCTCGACGGGAGGCCCCTCCTACGAGCAGTACTTC; cdr3_aa: CASSLSTGGPSYEQYF
clone_size: .; v_call: TRBV5-8; d_call: TRBD2; j_call: TRBJ2-3; cdr3_nt: TGTGCCAGCAGTTTGGGACTAGCGGGGGGAGATACGCAGTATTTT; cdr3_aa: CASSLGLAGGDTQYF
clone_size: .; v_call: TRBV28; d_call: TRBD2; j_call: TRBJ2-1; cdr3_nt: TGTGCCTCCGCTGGTTGGACTAGCGGGAGCGGTGAGCAGTTCTTC; cdr3_aa: CASAGWTSGSGEQFF
clone_size: .; v_call: TRBV7-9; d_call: .; j_call: TRBJ2-7; cdr3_nt: TGTGCCAGCAGCTTATCGGGCAGGGCCTCCTACGAGCAGTACTTC; cdr3_aa: CASSLSGRASYEQYF
clone_size: .; v_call: TRBV28; d_call: TRBD1; j_call: TRBJ1-2; cdr3_nt: TGTGCCAGCAGGCCGACAGGGGCGAACTATGGCTACACCTTC; cdr3_aa: CASRPTGANYGYTF